The present entry profiles one TCR beta chain with its context. The entry originates in a study of patients and donors after allogeneic stem cell transplantation. Germline V gives CDR1 LGHNA, CDR2 YSLEER. This CDR3 has 16 amino acids. V gave up 3 bases and J gave up 5 bases; unmatched junction bases: 6. TCRdb recomputed calls from the RT-PCR reads with MiXCR, one row per CDR3 protein. Altogether about 150,000 distinct CDR3 sequences are present, over 35% being singletons, with the ten largest covering about 50%. Sequenced: blood, either unsorted or a sorted T cell fraction (not recorded which). The receptor was derived from a human donor who was either an allogeneic HSCT recipient or a stem cell or donor lymphocyte infusion donor (not recorded which). It is not recorded whose cells these are; they may come from a transplant donor. The chain has TRBV4-3 and TRBJ1-4; 10 positions agree with TRBD1. CDR3 sequence reads: CASSQQWGQGNEKLFF. In nucleotides, the CDR3 is TGCGCCAGCAGCCAGCAATGGGGACAGGGGAATGAAAAACTGTTTTTT.